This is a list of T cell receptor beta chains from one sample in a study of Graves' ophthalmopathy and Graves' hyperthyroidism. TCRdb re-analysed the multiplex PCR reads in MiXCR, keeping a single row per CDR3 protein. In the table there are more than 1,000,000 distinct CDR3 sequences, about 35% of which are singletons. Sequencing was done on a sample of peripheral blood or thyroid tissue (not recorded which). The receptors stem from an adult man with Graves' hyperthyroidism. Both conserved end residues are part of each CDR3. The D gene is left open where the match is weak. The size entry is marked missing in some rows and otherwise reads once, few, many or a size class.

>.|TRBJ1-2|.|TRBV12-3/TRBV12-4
CASSFLFLADYGYTF
TGTGCCAGCAGTTTCTTATTTTTGGCTGACTATGGCTACACCTTC
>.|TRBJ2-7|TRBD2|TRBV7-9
CASSSSAGVPYEQYF
TGTGCCAGCAGCTCGTCTGCGGGAGTACCCTACGAGCAGTACTTC
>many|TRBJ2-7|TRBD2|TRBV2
CASSERGGLHEQYF
TGTGCCAGCAGTGAACGCGGGGGGTTGCACGAGCAGTACTTC
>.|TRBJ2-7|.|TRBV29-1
CSVGPNGGPYEQYF
TGCAGCGTGGGACCTAACGGGGGGCCCTACGAGCAGTACTTC
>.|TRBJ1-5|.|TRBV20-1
CSARRAGINSNQPQHF
TGCAGTGCTAGAAGAGCAGGGATCAATAGCAATCAGCCCCAGCATTTT
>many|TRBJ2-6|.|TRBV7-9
CASSPARGKRPSGANVLTF
TGTGCCAGCAGCCCTGCTCGGGGCAAACGCCCCTCTGGGGCCAACGTCCTGACTTTC
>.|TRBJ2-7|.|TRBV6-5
CASTSQHEQYF
TGTGCCAGCACTTCTCAGCACGAGCAGTACTTC
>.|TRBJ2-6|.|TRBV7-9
CASSHTDRTF
TGTGCCAGCAGCCATACGGACAGGACTTTC
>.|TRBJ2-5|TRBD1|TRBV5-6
CASSLTGTGGLETQYF
TGTGCCAGCAGCTTAACCGGGACAGGGGGCCTTGAGACCCAGTACTTC
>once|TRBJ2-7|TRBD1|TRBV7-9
CASSLTGGTGELYEQYF
TGTGCCAGCAGCCTAACAGGGGGTACCGGGGAGCTTTACGAGCAGTACTTC
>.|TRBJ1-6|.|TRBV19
CASSTVGPSNSPLHF
TGTGCCAGTAGTACAGTTGGGCCCTCTAATTCACCCCTCCACTTT
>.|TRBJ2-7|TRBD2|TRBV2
CASSFGQLRGRFDEQYF
TGTGCCAGCAGTTTTGGGCAACTACGCGGGAGGTTCGACGAGCAGTACTTC
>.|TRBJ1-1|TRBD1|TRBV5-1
CASSQRQGVGTEAFF
TGCGCCAGCAGCCAGCGACAGGGGGTCGGCACTGAAGCTTTCTTT
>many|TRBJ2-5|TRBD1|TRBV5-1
CASSRGQGASETQYF
TGCGCCAGCAGTCGCGGACAGGGAGCGAGTGAGACCCAGTACTTC
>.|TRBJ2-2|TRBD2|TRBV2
CASSRASGSRFGELFF
TGTGCCAGCAGTCGCGCTAGCGGGAGCAGGTTCGGGGAGCTGTTTTTT
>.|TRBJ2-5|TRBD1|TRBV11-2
CASYGTGTGKTQYF
TGTGCCAGTTACGGCACCGGGACAGGGAAGACCCAGTACTTC
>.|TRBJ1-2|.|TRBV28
CASSFGLYYGYTF
TGTGCCAGCAGTTTTGGTCTCTATTATGGCTACACCTTC
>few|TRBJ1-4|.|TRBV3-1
CASSQGLTDNNEKLFF
TGTGCCAGCAGCCAAGGCTTGACAGACAATAATGAAAAACTGTTTTTT
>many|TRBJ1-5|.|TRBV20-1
CSAEPDVYSNQPQHF
TGCAGTGCCGAGCCGGACGTATATAGCAATCAGCCCCAGCATTTT
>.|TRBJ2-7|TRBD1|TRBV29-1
CSVVSQGAAYEQYF
TGCAGCGTAGTCTCTCAGGGGGCGGCCTACGAGCAGTACTTC
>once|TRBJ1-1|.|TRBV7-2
CASSLVGGRTTEAFF
TGTGCCAGCAGCTTAGTTGGGGGGAGGACCACTGAAGCTTTCTTT
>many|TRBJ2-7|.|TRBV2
CASSLTQKAHEQYF
TGTGCCAGCAGCCTGACGCAGAAAGCCCACGAGCAGTACTTC
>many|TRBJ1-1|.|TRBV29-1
CSARGGGRAFF
TGCAGCGCCCGAGGAGGGGGGCGAGCTTTCTTT
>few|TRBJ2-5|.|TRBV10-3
CAIREGVADQETQYF
TGTGCCATCAGAGAGGGGGTGGCGGACCAAGAGACCCAGTACTTC
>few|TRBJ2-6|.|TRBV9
CASSQLWAGRRESGANVLTF
TGTGCCAGCAGCCAATTGTGGGCAGGGCGAAGAGAGTCTGGGGCCAACGTCCTGACTTTC
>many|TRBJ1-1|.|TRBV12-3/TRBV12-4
CASSPRFDGATEAFF
TGTGCCAGCAGTCCGCGCTTTGATGGGGCCACTGAAGCTTTCTTT
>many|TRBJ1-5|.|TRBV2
CASSEEGGNQPQHF
TGTGCCAGCAGTGAGGAAGGCGGGAATCAGCCCCAGCATTTT